This T cell receptor (beta chain) is from a study of cytomegalovirus exposure and HLA in healthy donors. Overall study: HLA-typed donors were the source of 86 million or so unique TCRs held in an early data release.

In regard to this clone: Antigen: not known.

Both 60 Vbeta primers and 13 Jbeta primers went into the PCR. Generated by immunoSEQ multiplex PCR, the TCRdb table keeps only in-frame clones and is missing some. The table includes under 200,000 clones, around 63% detected once. General observations from the study: Within a later analysis, the majority of CMV-associated TCR beta chains appeared HLA-restricted. A later analysis found common viral pathogens apparently linked to several of the most significant clusters. Later analysis reportedly placed an Asian-associated ancestry cluster below the approximately 700-donor mean in N-insertions.

With 5 bases removed from V and 0 bases from J, the gap between germline ends came to 4 bases. This CDR3 is built from 13 residues. Germline values: CDR1 MNHEY, CDR2 SMNVEV (reference sequence). This clonotype was sampled from a woman between 18 and 29 years old in good health and CMV-seropositive. The V and J genes are TRBV27 and TRBJ1-4; D call uncertain. Sequencing was performed on PBMCs. The CDR3 DNA follows: TGTGCCAGCAGTCATGCAACTAATGAAAAACTGTTTTTT. It encodes CASSHATNEKLFF.